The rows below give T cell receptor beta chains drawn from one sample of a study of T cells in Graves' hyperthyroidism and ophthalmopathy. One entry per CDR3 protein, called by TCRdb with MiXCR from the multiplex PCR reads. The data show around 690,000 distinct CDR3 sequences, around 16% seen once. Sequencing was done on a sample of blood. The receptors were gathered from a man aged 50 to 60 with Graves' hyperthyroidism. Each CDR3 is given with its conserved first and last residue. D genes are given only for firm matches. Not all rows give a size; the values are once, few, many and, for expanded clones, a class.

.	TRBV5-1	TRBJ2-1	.	CASQSLSSYNEQFF	TGCGCCAGCCAAAGTCTCAGCTCCTACAATGAGCAGTTCTTC
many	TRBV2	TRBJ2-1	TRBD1	CASSPDRANNEQFF	TGTGCCAGCAGTCCTGACAGGGCTAACAATGAGCAGTTCTTC
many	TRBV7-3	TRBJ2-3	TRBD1	CASSWSGGSSTDTQYF	TGTGCCAGCAGCTGGTCAGGGGGTAGCAGCACAGATACGCAGTATTTT
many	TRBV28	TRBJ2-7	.	CASSFNLLKDEQYF	TGTGCCAGCAGTTTTAATCTCTTGAAAGACGAGCAGTACTTC
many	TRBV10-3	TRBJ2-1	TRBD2	CAISGPTSGTQKRDNEQFF	TGTGCCATCAGTGGGCCGACTAGCGGGACCCAAAAGAGAGACAATGAGCAGTTCTTC
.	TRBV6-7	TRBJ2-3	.	CASTGNTDTQYF	TGTGCCAGCACGGGTAACACAGATACGCAGTATTTT
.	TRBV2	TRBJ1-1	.	CATRFRGDTEAFF	TGTGCCACCCGGTTCCGGGGAGACACTGAAGCTTTCTTT
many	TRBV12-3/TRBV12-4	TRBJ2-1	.	CASSYGTRGDEQFF	TGTGCCAGCAGCTATGGGACGAGAGGGGATGAGCAGTTCTTC
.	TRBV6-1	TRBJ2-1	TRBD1	CASSASIRQGSYNEQFF	TGTGCCAGCAGTGCATCCATTCGACAGGGGTCCTACAATGAGCAGTTCTTC
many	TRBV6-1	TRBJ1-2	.	CASRFSNYGYTF	TGTGCCAGCAGGTTTAGTAACTATGGCTACACCTTC
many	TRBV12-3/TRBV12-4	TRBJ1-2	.	CASRGAAILGYGYTF	TGTGCCAGCAGGGGGGCAGCAATCCTCGGCTATGGCTACACCTTC
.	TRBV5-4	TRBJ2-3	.	CASSLMAASSTDTQYF	TGTGCCAGCAGCTTGATGGCGGCTTCTAGCACAGATACGCAGTATTTT
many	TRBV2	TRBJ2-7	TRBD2	CASSGGLAREQYF	TGTGCCAGCAGTGGGGGACTAGCGCGCGAGCAGTACTTC
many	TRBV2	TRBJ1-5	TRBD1	CASSETGGNQPQHF	TGTGCCAGCAGTGAGACAGGGGGGAATCAGCCCCAGCATTTT
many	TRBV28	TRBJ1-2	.	CASSFGQHYGYTF	TGTGCCAGCAGCTTCGGACAGCACTATGGCTACACCTTC
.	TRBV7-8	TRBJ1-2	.	CASSFLREGGYTF	TGTGCCAGCAGCTTCCTCAGGGAAGGTGGCTACACCTTC
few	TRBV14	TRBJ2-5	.	CASSQTGAGGQETQYF	TGTGCCAGCAGCCAGACGGGGGCCGGGGGTCAAGAGACCCAGTACTTC
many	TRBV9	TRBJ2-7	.	CASSVEGITSEYEQYF	TGTGCCAGCAGCGTGGAAGGGATAACTAGTGAGTACGAGCAGTACTTC
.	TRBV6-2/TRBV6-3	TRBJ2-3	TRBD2	CASSQGGAGGDTQYF	TGTGCCAGCAGTCAGGGGGGAGCGGGAGGAGATACGCAGTATTTT
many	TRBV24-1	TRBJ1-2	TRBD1	CATSDPTGGSYGYTF	TGTGCCACCAGTGACCCGACAGGGGGCAGCTATGGCTACACCTTC
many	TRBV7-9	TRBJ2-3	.	CASSLGTILTDTQYF	TGTGCCAGCAGCTTAGGGACTATACTCACAGATACGCAGTATTTT
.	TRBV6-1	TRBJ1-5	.	CASSHFNQPQHF	TGTGCCAGCAGCCACTTCAATCAGCCCCAGCATTTT
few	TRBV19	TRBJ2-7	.	CASWTGQLPYEQYF	TGTGCCAGTTGGACGGGACAACTTCCCTACGAGCAGTACTTC
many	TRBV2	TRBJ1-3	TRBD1	CASRGDSTGNTIYF	TGTGCCAGCAGGGGGGACAGTACTGGAAACACCATATATTTT
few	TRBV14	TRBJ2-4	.	CASSQGSSPLLAKNIQYF	TGTGCCAGCAGCCAAGGCAGTTCCCCATTACTAGCCAAAAACATTCAGTACTTC
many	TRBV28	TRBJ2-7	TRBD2	CASSTGGRAGEQYF	TGTGCCAGCAGTACCGGCGGGAGGGCGGGTGAGCAGTACTTC
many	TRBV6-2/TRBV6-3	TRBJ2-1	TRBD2	CASSYDWGLAGNNEQFF	TGTGCCAGCAGTTACGATTGGGGACTAGCGGGGAACAATGAGCAGTTCTTC
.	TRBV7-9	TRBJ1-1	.	CASSFGTSAEAFF	TGTGCCAGCAGCTTTGGGACATCAGCTGAAGCTTTCTTT
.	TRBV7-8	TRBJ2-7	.	CASSLAGVNSEQYF	TGTGCCAGCAGCTTAGCTGGGGTAAACTCCGAGCAGTACTTC
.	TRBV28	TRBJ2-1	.	CASSLGGSSYEQFF	TGTGCCAGCAGTTTGGGTGGCAGCTCCTACGAGCAGTTCTTC
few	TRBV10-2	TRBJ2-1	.	CASSELVGPLRSEQFF	TGCGCCAGCAGTGAGTTGGTCGGGCCACTACGAAGTGAGCAGTTCTTC
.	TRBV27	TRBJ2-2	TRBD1	CASAKGQDTNTGELFF	TGTGCCAGCGCAAAGGGACAGGACACGAACACCGGGGAGCTGTTTTTT
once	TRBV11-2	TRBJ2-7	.	CASSSPLFRDDEQYF	TGTGCCAGCAGCTCCCCCCTTTTCAGGGATGACGAGCAGTACTTC
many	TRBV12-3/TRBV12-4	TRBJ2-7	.	CASSFLHYEQYF	TGTGCCAGCAGTTTCTTACACTACGAGCAGTACTTC
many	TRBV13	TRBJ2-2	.	CASSLAAGELFF	TGTGCCAGCAGCTTAGCCGCCGGGGAGCTGTTTTTT
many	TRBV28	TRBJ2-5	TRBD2	CASSFFPSGSQETQYF	TGTGCCAGCAGTTTCTTTCCTAGCGGGTCCCAAGAGACCCAGTACTTC
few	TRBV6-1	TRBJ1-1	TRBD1	CASSEGGQLNTEAFF	TGTGCCAGCAGTGAAGGGGGACAGCTGAACACTGAAGCTTTCTTT